This T cell receptor beta chain was recovered during a study of blood T cells in healthy people across ages. Study information: Per two T cells, template switching captured roughly one barcoded beta molecule. The study's findings and limits: With donor CMV status unknown, expanded clonotype changes were possibly confounded. TCR beta diversity was tightly associated with the proportion of naive T cells.

This clonotype showed up just a few times. Its matching antigen is unknown. Trimming took 0 bases from V and 2 from J, leaving 7 bases between them. CDR3 length equals 14 residues. Germline V lookup: CDR1 MNHNS, CDR2 SASEGT. The authors ran a second PCR of roughly 7 to 11 cycles using a sample-barcoded 5' primer and a J-beta primer mix. Each cDNA molecule, via a template-switch adaptor with 12 random nucleotides, was tagged. TCRdb fed the 5' RACE reads into MiXCR, producing one record per CDR3 protein. The table includes about 650,000 distinct CDR3 sequences, less than 40% detected once. Specimen: blood. The receptor comes from a woman at least 80 years old in good health. The V call is TRBV6-1, the J call TRBJ1-2; D unresolved. Written as DNA, the CDR3 is TGTGCCAGCAGTGAAGCGCCGGGGAACTATGGCTACACCTTC. Translating gives CASSEAPGNYGYTF.